This T cell receptor (beta chain) was sequenced in a study of cytomegalovirus exposure and HLA in healthy donors. PCR primers comprised 60 Vbeta and 13 Jbeta primers. Here immunoSEQ multiplex PCR was the method, and the copy in TCRdb shows in-frame clones only, minus some. The sample holds around 50,000 clones, about 86% seen once. The study's findings and limits: With later analysis, a missense DCLRE1C variant became linked to TCR beta V- and J-gene trimming. Sequencing depth across donors, presence/absence analyses assumed, was roughly uniform.

A note on this clone: The antigen remains undetermined.

Germline CDR1 SQVTM, CDR2 ANQGSEA. Trimming left V 7 bases short and J 0 bases short, with 5 bases between. The CDR3 is 11 amino acids. The clonotype was recovered from a man aged 35 to 55 in good health and CMV-seronegative. The chain combines TRBV29-1 with TRBJ2-3, with no clear D. The sequenced sample was PBMCs. CDR3 loop: CSGTSTDTQYF. The CDR3 DNA sequence: TGCAGCGGAACTAGCACAGATACGCAGTATTTT.